The entry below describes one T cell receptor beta chain. This clonotype was observed many times. Its antigen is currently not known. No clone much larger than this one lies a single base away; base qualities are absent. The data belong to a study of T-cell reconstitution after alpha-beta-depleted transplantation in children (dated by TCRdb to the mid-2010s). General notes on the study: The study quantitatively tracked T-cell immune reconstitution after TCRalphabeta/CD19-depleted allogeneic hematopoietic cell transplantation in children using TCR repertoire profiling.

The library was generated by PCR. Sequencing took place on an Illumina HiSeq 2500. To normalize quantification of the TCRbeta repertoire, the TCR libraries were built with molecular barcoding that relied on unique molecular identifiers. TCRdb reprocessed the public reads (quality trimming at Q25 with fastp, clone calling with MiXCR) and kept in-frame beta chains. One record per CDR3 amino acid sequence lists the most common genes and DNA. The sample table lists roughly 340,000 distinct CDR3 sequences, 15% to 20% of them with a count of one. The ten largest account for roughly 40% of the sample. The cysteine opens and the phenylalanine closes a CDR3 of 16 amino acids. The CDR3 DNA has 48 bases and is translated from base 1. Trimming removed 3 bases from V and 1 base from J, leaving 13 bases between the germline ends. The investigation overall reported the following: Over the following months the frequencies of hyperexpanded clones went down, and after one year T-cell counts and TCRbeta diversity were mostly credited to newly produced T cells. In some patients, high TCRbeta diversity at day 60 was attributed to recipient T cells and intrathymic progenitors that had survived conditioning. About two months after transplant, the apparently early recovery of alphabetaT-cell counts reportedly depended on just several hundred clones that had expanded rapidly and came from non-depleted graft cells.

According to the study, the label for this sample's treatment or condition signals: allogeneic hematopoietic cell transplantation with graft depleted of TCRalphabeta T cells and CD19 B cells. The transplant recipients were children given TCRalphabeta/CD19-depleted allogeneic hematopoietic cell grafts. The sequence came from a male patient between 2 and 15 years old who had a stem cell transplant for acute lymphoblastic leukemia, so the T cells may come from the graft donor. The chain is made from TRBV12-3 or TRBV12-4 and TRBJ1-3; the D gene is not confidently resolved. The starting material was PBMCs, mostly from graft donor cells, obtained 360 days after TCRalphabeta/CD19-depleted stem cell transplant. At the DNA level, the sequence is TGTGCCAGCAGTTTGGGCAGGCCCCTTTCTGGAAACACCATATATTTT. It specifies CASSLGRPLSGNTIYF.